The clone carrying this T cell receptor (beta chain) was picked up one time. V was pared by 4 bases and J by 9 bases, with 16 bases between. The CDR3 has 15 residues. Germline loops: CDR1 SGHTA, CDR2 FQGNSA. This record comes from a study of blood T cell repertoires in COVID-19. The wider study: T cells, B-cell-depleted T cells, or PBMCs supplied cDNA or gDNA.

The table came from immunoSEQ multiplex PCR; TCRdb's copy has only in-frame clones and leaves some out. Among about 150,000 clones listed, 88% were seen once. The rearrangement links TRBV7-2 to TRBJ1-6; TRBD1 is a possible D gene (6 bases). The origin of this receptor is a man in his fifties who had recovered from COVID-19. Input material: peripheral blood. CDR3 sequence (DNA): TGTGCCAGCAGCTCCACACCGGGGGGGCCTTCACCCCTCCACTTT. The encoded protein is CASSSTPGGPSPLHF.